Presented here are 18 T cell receptor beta chains from one specimen sequenced in a study of yellow fever vaccine responses in identical twins. TCRdb called the RT-PCR reads again in MiXCR, with one record for every CDR3 protein. The sample includes under 3,000 distinct CDR3 sequences, 70% to 90% of them seen just once. Material: T cells from blood (PBMCs), unsorted or a sorted subset (not recorded which), obtained before or after yellow fever vaccination (not recorded which). The receptor set was obtained from a woman aged 18 to 35 who received the yellow fever vaccine.

This chain uses TRBV11-3 with TRBJ2-3; D possibly matches TRBD1 or TRBD2 (5 bases each). The length of the CDR3 is 16 residues. Trimming left V 4 bases short and J 2 bases short, with 16 bases between. Germline lookup yields CDR1 SGHNT and CDR2 YENEEA. The CDR3 loop reads CASSSRDGYDTDTQYF. Written as DNA, the CDR3 is TGTGCCAGCAGCTCTAGGGACGGGTACGACACAGATACGCAGTATTTT.

V gene TRBV11-1 combines with J gene TRBJ1-3; D might be TRBD1 (6 bases). Trimming stripped 5 bases from V and 1 base from J, with 15 bases between. The CDR3 sequence is 16 residues long. The V gene's germline CDR1 is SGHAT and CDR2 FQDESV (reference sequence). CDR3 DNA sequence: TGTGCCAGCAGCACGACAGGATCTCTATCTGGAAACACCATATATTTT. Residues: CASSTTGSLSGNTIYF.

The V gene is TRBV30, the J gene TRBJ2-7; 8 bases line up with TRBD1. Germline V gene sequence: CDR1 GTSNPN, CDR2 SVGIG (reference sequence). The CDR3 is made up of 14 amino acids. As DNA, the CDR3 is TGTGCTGGATCTCGAGGACAGGGCCCCTACGAGCAGTACTTC. Protein product: CAGSRGQGPYEQYF.

V usage is TRBV6-1 and J usage is TRBJ1-1; no clear D gene. Trimming stripped 5 bases from V and 1 base from J, with 8 bases between. There are 13 residues in the CDR3. From germline, CDR1 is MNHNS and CDR2 SASEGT. The CDR3 sequence is CASSQKPNTEAFF. CDR3 nucleotide sequence: TGTGCCAGCAGTCAAAAGCCGAACACTGAAGCTTTCTTT.

The sample holds one count of this clonotype. This sequence joins TRBV11-2 and TRBJ2-7, with 10 bases identical to TRBD1. This CDR3 is 14 amino acids long. CDR1 is SGHAT, CDR2 FQNNGV, per germline. The V gene end was trimmed by 4 bases and the J gene end by 4 bases; junction bases not matched to a gene: 4. The CDR3 is CASSSGTGAYEQYF. The CDR3 coding sequence is TGTGCCAGCAGCTCCGGGACAGGGGCTTACGAGCAGTACTTC. Combining the CDR3 with reference TRBV11-2 and TRBJ2-7 gives the whole variable domain EAGVAQSPRYKIIEKRQSVAFWCNPISGHATLYWYQQILGQGPKLLIQFQNNGVVDDSQLPKDRFSAERLKGVDSTLKIQPAKLEDSAVYLCASSSGTGAYEQYFGPGTRLTVT.

The chain has TRBV6-5 and TRBJ1-1; TRBD1 matches 9 bases. The junction had 7 bases not matched to a gene; V was cut back by 2 bases and J by 3 bases. CDR3 length: 16 amino acids. Germline values: CDR1 MNHEY, CDR2 SVGAGI. The CDR3 nucleotides are TGTGCCAGCAGTTACCCCCGGGACAGGGAGTACACTGAAGCTTTCTTT. Amino acid sequence: CASSYPRDREYTEAFF.

The CDR3 DNA reads as TGTGCCAGCAGTGACACCGATAGGGATGAGCAGTTCTTC. This codes for CASSDTDRDEQFF. The chain has TRBV6-4 and TRBJ2-1; D remains ambiguous. Germline values: CDR1 MRHNA, CDR2 SNTAGT. Trimming pared 2 bases from V and 8 bases from J, leaving 10 bases between. This CDR3 has 13 residues.

V is TRBV21-1 and J is TRBJ1-1; the listed D gene, TRBD1, was not tested against the DNA. TRBV21-1 is marked as a pseudogene. This CDR3 spans 10 amino acids. Here the CDR3 DNA reads TGTGCCAGCATGGGGGGACCAGCTTTCTTT. The encoded protein is CASMGGPAFF.

This chain joins TRBV6-5 and TRBJ2-7, with a possible D match to TRBD1 (5 bases). Trimming removed 0 bases from V and 0 bases from J, with 9 bases in between. Germline values: CDR1 MNHEY, CDR2 SVGAGI. This CDR3 is 15 amino acids long. In nucleotides, the CDR3 is TGTGCCAGCAGTTACTCAGGGGTAGGCTCCTACGAGCAGTACTTC. It codes for CASSYSGVGSYEQYF.

The genes are TRBV10-3 and TRBJ1-2; perhaps TRBD1 as D (5 bases). This CDR3 has 16 residues. The V and J ends lost 0 bases and 1 base respectively, with 12 bases between them. Per germline, CDR1 ENHRY and CDR2 SYGVKD. Here the CDR3 reads CAISESDDSLNYGYTF. Written as DNA, the CDR3 is TGTGCCATCAGTGAGTCGGATGACAGCCTTAACTATGGCTACACCTTC.

The chain recombines TRBV20-1 with TRBJ1-2; TRBD1 matches at 7 bases. Germline V gives CDR1 DFQATT, CDR2 SNEGSKA (reference sequence). V was clipped by 5 bases and J by 2 bases; unmatched bases: 2. This CDR3 spans 12 amino acids. The CDR3 sequence: CSAGQENYGYTF. The CDR3 nucleotides are TGCAGTGCTGGACAGGAGAACTATGGCTACACCTTC.

The chain uses TRBV29-1 and TRBJ2-1; D not resolved. Germline lookup yields CDR1 SQVTM and CDR2 ANQGSEA. Trimming took off 7 bases at V and 0 bases at J, with 13 bases between the two ends. The CDR3 totals 14 residues. The DNA for the CDR3 is TGCAGCGCGTTCGATGTTGGCTCCTACAATGAGCAGTTCTTC. Its translation is CSAFDVGSYNEQFF.

The chain recombines TRBV2 with TRBJ2-7; the D gene is possibly TRBD2 (6 bases). CDR1 is SNHLY and CDR2 is FYNNEI in the germline V gene. CDR3 length equals 11 residues. Trimming removed 6 bases from V and 3 bases from J, with 6 bases in between. CDR3 bases: TGTGCCAGCAGGGACTACTACGAGCAGTACTTC. This codes for CASRDYYEQYF. Looking up the rest from reference TRBV2 and TRBJ2-7 gives the full variable domain: EPEVTQTPSHQVTQMGQEVILRCVPISNHLYFYWYRQILGQKVEFLVSFYNNEISEKSEIFDDQFSVERPDGSNFTLKIRSTKLEDSAMYFCASRDYYEQYFGPGTRLTVT.

The V call is TRBV12-3 or TRBV12-4, the J call TRBJ1-5; 9 bases are a match to TRBD1. Trimming cost V 6 bases and J 4 bases; bases outside gene matches: 4. CDR3 length: 14 amino acids. CDR3 region: CASSRQGENQPQHF. DNA for the CDR3: TGTGCCAGCAGCCGACAGGGGGAAAATCAGCCCCAGCATTTT.

This clonotype was observed once. The genes are TRBV11-2 and TRBJ2-4; TRBD1 matches 8 bases. V trimming: 4 bases; J trimming: 2 bases; junction bases outside the gene matches: 4. Per germline, CDR1 SGHAT and CDR2 FQNNGV. This CDR3 is built from 15 residues. DNA for the CDR3: TGTGCCAGCAGCTCCAGGACAGGGACCAAAAACATTCAGTACTTC. Its protein product is CASSSRTGTKNIQYF.

The V call is TRBV2, the J call TRBJ2-7; perhaps TRBD1 as D (5 bases). The CDR3 covers 14 residues. Germline loops: CDR1 SNHLY, CDR2 FYNNEI. Trimming pared 0 bases from V and 7 bases from J, leaving 13 bases between. The CDR3 DNA reads as TGTGCCAGCAGTGAAGCGCTGGCTTCAGGGGAGCAGTACTTC. Translated: CASSEALASGEQYF.

This chain uses TRBV11-3 with TRBJ2-7; D might be TRBD2 (5 bases). V lost 1 base and J 2 bases, leaving 12 bases between the germline ends. The germline V gene has CDR1 SGHNT and CDR2 YENEEA. This CDR3 contains 15 residues. The CDR3 is CASSLGGGATYEQYF. CDR3 DNA: TGTGCCAGCAGCTTAGGTGGAGGAGCGACCTACGAGCAGTACTTC.

The chain couples TRBV11-1 to TRBJ2-7, with TRBD2 identical over 12 bases. The germline V gene has CDR1 SGHAT and CDR2 FQDESV (reference sequence). CDR3 length equals 15 residues. After removal of 5 bases from V and 7 bases from J, the junction contained 9 bases not matched to a gene. The CDR3 bases are TGTGCCAGCAGCGCTAGCGGGGGGGCCATCTGGGAGCAGTACTTC. Its protein is CASSASGGAIWEQYF.